Presented here are 18 T cell receptor beta chains from one specimen sequenced in a study of blood T cell repertoires in COVID-19. Sequencing was performed with immunoSEQ multiplex PCR; in TCRdb, only in-frame clones are kept and a portion is missing. The sample has under 200,000 clones, roughly 80% seen once. The sample taken for sequencing was PBMCs or T cells enriched from blood (not recorded which). Receptors were obtained from a woman in her thirties or forties with acute COVID-19.

J is TRBJ2-1 and V is TRBV5-1; TRBD1 agrees at 8 bases. The V segment lost 4 bases and the J segment 2 bases; nucleotides outside the gene matches: 5. The CDR3 has 15 residues. Germline V gene data show CDR1 as SGHRS and CDR2 as YFSETQ. CDR3 DNA sequence: TGCGCCAGCAGCCCAGCGACAGGGGCCTACAATGAGCAGTTCTTC. This sequence encodes CASSPATGAYNEQFF.

The chain is built from TRBV12-5 and TRBJ2-3, with TRBD2 matching over 8 bases. The CDR3 is made up of 14 amino acids. CDR1 and CDR2 (germline): LGHNT, FRNRAP. J lost 3 bases, V lost 5 bases, and 4 bases had no gene match. DNA for the CDR3: TGTGCTAGTGGTCGTTCTAGCGGGACAGATACGCAGTATTTT. Amino acids: CASGRSSGTDTQYF.

The rearrangement uses TRBV7-3 and TRBJ2-2; tentative D call: TRBD1 (6 bases). The CDR3 consists of 14 residues. Germline CDR1 and CDR2: SGHTA and FQGTGA. Between the trimmed V and J ends, which lost 3 bases and 5 bases, there was a span of 10 bases. The CDR3 bases are TGTGCCAGCAGCTTCAACAGGGATACCGGGGAGCTGTTTTTT. This sequence encodes CASSFNRDTGELFF.

The chain's CDR3 is CASSLAQGLEKQFF. DNA of the CDR3: TGTGCCAGCAGCTTAGCGCAAGGACTGGAGAAGCAGTTCTTC. The chain joins TRBV7-8 to TRBJ2-1; weak D call: TRBD2 (5 bases). This CDR3 is built from 14 residues. V shed 0 bases and J shed 11 bases, with 14 bases lying between them. Germline assignment: CDR1 SGHVS and CDR2 FQNEAQ.

This clone was seen once. This rearrangement joins TRBV28 to TRBJ2-5; 12 bases line up with TRBD2. J was trimmed by 1 base and V by 5 bases; bases with no gene match: 8. The CDR3 extends over 17 amino acids. Germline CDR1 MDHEN, CDR2 SYDVKM. Here the CDR3 DNA reads TGTGCCAGCAGTGCTCTAGCGGGAGGGGGCCTCCAAGAGACCCAGTACTTC. It codes for CASSALAGGGLQETQYF.

J is TRBJ1-1 and V is TRBV7-8; D is undetermined. This CDR3 contains 13 residues. Germline lookup yields CDR1 SGHVS and CDR2 FQNEAQ. With 8 bases removed from V and 2 bases from J, the gap between germline ends came to 12 bases. CDR3 region: CASGRGRNTEAFF. DNA of the CDR3: TGTGCCAGCGGCCGAGGCAGAAACACTGAAGCTTTCTTT. Variable domain in full (rest from reference TRBV7-8 and TRBJ1-1): GAGVSQSPRYKVAKRGQDVALRCDPISGHVSLFWYQQALGQGPEFLTYFQNEAQLDKSGLPSDRFFAERPEGSVSTLKIQRTQQEDSAVYLCASGRGRNTEAFFGQGTRLTVV.

Here the CDR3 reads CASSRGTGANYGYTF. CDR3 in DNA: TGTGCCAGCAGCCGCGGGACAGGGGCGAACTATGGCTACACCTTC. The chain joins TRBV3-1 (or the pseudogene TRBV3-2) to TRBJ1-2; 10 nucleotides align to TRBD1. This CDR3 has 15 amino acids. V was pared by 4 bases and J by 2 bases, with 4 bases of the junction left unmatched. CDR1 is LGHDT, CDR2 YNNKEL, per germline (reference sequence).

V gene TRBV2 combines with J gene TRBJ1-5; 8 bases are shared with TRBD1. J gave up 5 bases and V 2 bases, and 5 bases lay outside the gene matches. This CDR3 contains 15 residues. Germline V gene lookup returns CDR1 SNHLY and CDR2 FYNNEI. CDR3 region: CASSESGQGYQPQHF. CDR3 DNA sequence: TGTGCCAGCAGTGAAAGTGGACAGGGCTATCAGCCCCAGCATTTT.

The chain links TRBV5-1 to TRBJ1-3; D perhaps matches TRBD1 (6 bases). Trimming took off 4 bases at V and 3 bases at J, with 11 bases between the two ends. CDR3 length: 14 amino acids. The germline gives CDR1 SGHRS, CDR2 YFSETQ. The CDR3 is CASSQGYGGNTIYF. Here the CDR3 DNA reads TGCGCCAGCAGCCAGGGGTACGGTGGAAACACCATATATTTT.

This chain joins TRBV11-3 and TRBJ2-5, with TRBD2 as a possible D gene (6 bases). V was shortened by 1 base and J by 4 bases, with 13 bases between the two germline ends. The CDR3 spans 15 residues. Germline CDR1 and CDR2: SGHNT and YENEEA. The CDR3 DNA is TGTGCCAGCAGCTTAGTCTCGGGAGTGTCAGAGACCCAGTACTTC. This sequence encodes CASSLVSGVSETQYF. The full variable domain, rest sourced from reference TRBV11-3 and TRBJ2-5, is EAGVVQSPRYKIIEKKQPVAFWCNPISGHNTLYWYLQNLGQGPELLIRYENEEAVDDSQLPKDRFSAERLKGVDSTLKIQPAELGDSAVYLCASSLVSGVSETQYFGPGTRLLVL.

V is TRBV19 and J is TRBJ2-5; D may be TRBD1 (6 bases). CDR3 size: 15 residues. Trimming removed 3 bases at V and 4 bases at J, with 15 bases between. The V gene's germline CDR1 is LNHDA and CDR2 SQIVND (reference sequence). The CDR3 is CASSIWGRGGETQYF. CDR3 coding DNA: TGTGCCAGTAGTATCTGGGGCAGGGGTGGAGAGACCCAGTACTTC.

The V call is TRBV5-8, the J call TRBJ2-2; no definite D call. The CDR3 loop spans 14 amino acids. Germline CDR1 SGHTS, CDR2 YDEGEE. V dropped 5 bases and J dropped 6 bases, with 14 bases sitting between them. The CDR3 DNA is TGTGCCAGCAGGACCCCCGGCGGTTCCGGGGAGCTGTTTTTT. Protein sequence: CASRTPGGSGELFF.

This clone was seen only once. V usage is TRBV29-1 and J usage is TRBJ1-1; D gene unclear. Trimming took off 6 bases at V and 0 bases at J, with 14 bases between the two ends. This CDR3 has 14 residues. Germline V gene sequence: CDR1 SQVTM, CDR2 ANQGSEA. In nucleotides, the CDR3 is TGCAGCGTCCAACATGATCCAATGAACACTGAAGCTTTCTTT. Protein: CSVQHDPMNTEAFF.

V usage is TRBV5-1 and J usage is TRBJ2-5, with a possible D match to TRBD2 (5 bases). The V and J ends lost 3 bases and 1 base respectively, with 16 bases between them. This CDR3 has 16 amino acids. Looked up from germline, CDR1 is SGHRS and CDR2 is YFSETQ. This CDR3 is CASSSPSSGRQETQYF. For the CDR3, the DNA is TGCGCCAGCAGCTCCCCATCCAGCGGCCGCCAAGAGACCCAGTACTTC. The full variable domain, rest sourced from reference TRBV5-1 and TRBJ2-5, is KAGVTQTPRYLIKTRGQQVTLSCSPISGHRSVSWYQQTPGQGLQFLFEYFSETQRNKGNFPGRFSGRQFSNSRSEMNVSTLELGDSALYLCASSSPSSGRQETQYFGPGTRLLVL.

The chain carries TRBV5-1 and TRBJ2-1; 12 bases are a match to TRBD2. Germline loops: CDR1 SGHRS, CDR2 YFSETQ. Trimming at V came to 4 bases and at J to 8 bases, leaving 7 bases not matched to a gene. The CDR3 extends over 15 amino acids. CDR3 in DNA: TGCGCCAGCAGCCCTCTAGCGGGAGGGCTGGATGAGCAGTTCTTC. Amino acid sequence: CASSPLAGGLDEQFF.

The CDR3 loop is CASSGETGTSYNTQYF. The CDR3 DNA reads TGTGCCAGCAGTGGCGAAACCGGGACTAGCTATAATACGCAGTATTTT. The chain joins TRBV2 to TRBJ2-3; TRBD2 matches at 9 bases. The CDR3 is made up of 16 amino acids. The trim removed 4 bases at V and 7 bases at J, leaving 12 bases unmatched. CDR1 is SNHLY, CDR2 FYNNEI, per germline.

The chain combines TRBV12-3 or TRBV12-4 with TRBJ2-5; TRBD2 might be the D (5 bases). The V end was cut by 6 bases, the J end by 1 base, with 9 bases between. The CDR3 is 13 amino acids. CDR3: CASRLRGQETQYF. The CDR3 coding sequence is TGTGCCAGCAGGCTCCGGGGCCAAGAGACCCAGTACTTC.

V is TRBV29-1 and J is TRBJ1-1; perhaps TRBD1 as D (5 bases). Trimming took 5 bases from V and 1 from J, leaving 5 bases between them. Germline CDR1 and CDR2: SQVTM and ANQGSEA. This CDR3 contains 11 residues. CDR3 sequence: CSVTGNTEAFF. CDR3 DNA: TGCAGCGTTACAGGGAACACTGAAGCTTTCTTT.